This TCR beta chain appears in the sequencing data of a study of blood T cell repertoires in COVID-19. Study context: T cells, B-cell-depleted T cells, or PBMCs provided the cDNA or gDNA that served as material.

This CDR3 contains 13 residues. Between the trimmed V and J ends, which lost 6 bases and 4 bases, there was a span of 12 bases. Germline values: CDR1 KGHSH, CDR2 LQKENI. Sequencing used immunoSEQ multiplex PCR; TCRdb keeps in-frame clones, though not all of them. This sample yields under 50,000 clones, of which 93% are seen a single time; roughly 1% belongs to the top ten. The sequenced sample consisted of peripheral blood. This TCR came from a man aged 55-75 years with COVID-19, enrolled during active disease. The chain has TRBV18 and TRBJ1-1; D is unresolved. The CDR3 region is CASSEGSGTEAFF. In nucleotides, the CDR3 is TGTGCCAGCTCCGAGGGCTCGGGCACTGAAGCTTTCTTT. The full variable domain, completed using reference TRBV18 and TRBJ1-1, is NAGVMQNPRHLVRRRGQEARLRCSPMKGHSHVYWYRQLPEEGLKFMVYLQKENIIDESGMPKERFSAEFPKEGPSILRIQQVVRGDSAAYFCASSEGSGTEAFFGQGTRLTVV.